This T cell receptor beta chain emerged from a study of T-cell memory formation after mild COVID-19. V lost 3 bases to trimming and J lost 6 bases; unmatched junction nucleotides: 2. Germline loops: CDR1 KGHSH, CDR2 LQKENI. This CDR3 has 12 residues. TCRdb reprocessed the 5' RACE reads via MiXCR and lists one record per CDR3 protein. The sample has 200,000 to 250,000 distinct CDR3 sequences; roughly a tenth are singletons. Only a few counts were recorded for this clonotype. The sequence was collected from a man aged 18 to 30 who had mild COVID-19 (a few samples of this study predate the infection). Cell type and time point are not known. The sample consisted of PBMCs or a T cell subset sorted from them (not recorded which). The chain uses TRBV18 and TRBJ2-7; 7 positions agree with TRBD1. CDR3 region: CASSPDRVEQYF. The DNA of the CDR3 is TGTGCCAGCTCACCTGACAGGGTCGAGCAGTACTTC.